This entry lists 32 T cell receptor beta chains sequenced from one sample in a study of T cell repertoires in cytomegalovirus infection. Via MiXCR, TCRdb re-called the reads, giving one row per CDR3 protein. The data contain around 770,000 distinct CDR3 sequences, approximately 32% of them singletons. No antigens are known for them. Sequencing used cultured CD8+ T cells from PBMCs, obtained from culture after CMV antigen stimulation. The receptors come from a human donor in good health (CMV status not recorded). Some clones in this sample may be carry-over from other donors' samples.

The sample holds many counts of this clonotype. The CDR3 sequence: CASSLGTSGGPEQYV. The CDR3 DNA reads TGTGCCAGCAGCTTAGGGACTAGCGGGGGGCCCGAGCAGTACGTC. This chain links TRBV7-8 with TRBJ2-7; 14 nucleotides line up with TRBD2. V lost 1 base and J lost 6; bases outside the gene matches: 2. Looked up from germline, CDR1 is SGHVS and CDR2 is FQNEAQ. The CDR3 runs to 15 residues.

The chain couples TRBV4-2 to TRBJ2-5; 11 bases are shared with TRBD1. Germline V gene lookup returns CDR1 LGHNA and CDR2 YNFKEQ. The CDR3 spans 17 residues. Trimming took 1 base from V and 3 from J; bases not matched to a gene: 7. CDR3 nucleotides: TGTGCCAGCAGCCAAGGGACAGGGGGCTTTCTGGAAGAGACCCAGTACTTC. Its protein is CASSQGTGGFLEETQYF.

This chain connects TRBV29-1 to TRBJ1-1; 10 nucleotides match TRBD1. Germline CDR1 reads SQVTM; CDR2 reads ANQGSEA. The CDR3 is made up of 13 amino acids. V shed 1 base, J shed 5 bases, and the junction held 1 base outside the gene matches. The CDR3 DNA reads as TGCAGCGTTGAAGGGACAGGGGGGACTGAAGCTTTCTTT. Translating it yields CSVEGTGGTEAFF.

This clonotype has just a few counts. The V gene is TRBV12-3 or TRBV12-4, the J gene TRBJ2-5; tentative D call: TRBD2 (6 bases). Trimming removed 7 bases from V and 0 bases from J, with 15 bases in between. This CDR3 is built from 15 residues. The CDR3 region has the DNA TGTGCCAGCACCCCCTCAATAGCGGACCAAGAGACCCAGTACTTC. It is translated as CASTPSIADQETQYF.

This clonotype came up a few times. The chain carries TRBV11-2 and TRBJ2-1; D is undetermined. Trimming removed 4 bases from V and 3 bases from J, with 22 bases in between. Germline CDR1 SGHAT, CDR2 FQNNGV. This CDR3 is built from 18 residues. CDR3 region: CASSSPLGGRQNYNEQFF. DNA of the CDR3: TGTGCCAGCAGCTCTCCCCTGGGTGGCAGGCAGAACTACAATGAGCAGTTCTTC.

This clonotype occurred a few times. V usage is TRBV7-9 and J usage is TRBJ2-5; TRBD1 agrees at 7 bases. Germline trimming cut 7 bases from V and 4 bases from J; bases unmatched to any gene: 12. Germline CDR1 SEHNR, CDR2 FQNEAQ (reference sequence). The CDR3 has 15 residues. CDR3 protein: CASNEGAAQRETQYF. As DNA, the CDR3 is TGTGCCAGCAACGAGGGGGCGGCTCAAAGAGAGACCCAGTACTTC.

In its sample, this clonotype was seen a few times. The chain joins TRBV7-9 to TRBJ1-1, with 8 positions matching TRBD1. Germline assignment: CDR1 SEHNR and CDR2 FQNEAQ (reference sequence). V dropped 1 base and J dropped 5; count of bases not matched to a gene: 6. This CDR3 has 15 amino acids. The CDR3: CASSLDRGIGTEAFF. DNA for the CDR3: TGTGCCAGCAGCTTAGACAGGGGGATAGGGACTGAAGCTTTCTTT.

A few counts support this clonotype. The genes are TRBV7-9 and TRBJ1-2; unclear D gene. Trimming stripped 4 bases from V and 3 bases from J, with 12 bases between. Looked up from germline, CDR1 is SEHNR and CDR2 is FQNEAQ (reference sequence). This CDR3 spans 14 amino acids. The DNA of the CDR3 is TGTGCCAGCAGCTCGTATGATTCGGACTATGGCTACACCTTC. Its protein is CASSSYDSDYGYTF.

This chain uses TRBV7-9 with TRBJ1-2; no definite D call. The CDR3 is made up of 14 amino acids. CDR1 is SEHNR and CDR2 is FQNEAQ in the germline V gene (reference sequence). V was clipped by 6 bases and J by 6 bases, with 17 bases between them. CDR3 loop: CASRSSRQRDGYTF. In DNA, the CDR3 is TGTGCCAGCAGGTCTTCGCGGCAGAGGGATGGCTACACCTTC.

The chain recombines TRBV24-1 with TRBJ2-3, with TRBD2 matching 10 bases. With 3 bases clipped from V and 3 bases from J, the junction kept 2 bases outside the gene matches. The CDR3 runs to 15 residues. Per the germline V gene, CDR1 is KGHDR and CDR2 is SFDVKD. DNA of the CDR3: TGTGCCACCAGTGATACGACTAGCGGGACAGATACGCAGTATTTT. Translated: CATSDTTSGTDTQYF.

The V call is TRBV5-4, the J call TRBJ1-1; D uncertain. This CDR3 contains 17 residues. V lost 2 bases and J 3 bases, leaving 20 bases between the germline ends. The germline V gene encodes CDR1 SGHNT and CDR2 YYREEE (reference sequence). The DNA of the CDR3 is TGTGCCAGCAGCTTAAAGGGTGGTGAAGATCCGGACACTGAAGCTTTCTTT. This encodes CASSLKGGEDPDTEAFF. Full variable domain (rest looked up from reference TRBV5-4 and TRBJ1-1): ETGVTQSPTHLIKTRGQQVTLRCSSQSGHNTVSWYQQALGQGPQFIFQYYREEENGRGNFPPRFSGLQFPNYSSELNVNALELDDSALYLCASSLKGGEDPDTEAFFGQGTRLTVV.

This rearrangement joins TRBV12-3 or TRBV12-4 to TRBJ2-1; 10 positions agree with TRBD2. The CDR3 is 17 amino acids. The V and J ends lost 6 bases and 2 bases, in that order; junction bases with no gene match: 10. CDR3 DNA sequence: TGTGCCAGCAGAACCACCCAAGCGGGGGGGGCCTACAATGAGCAGTTCTTC. This translates into CASRTTQAGGAYNEQFF.

At least ten counts were recorded for this clonotype. This chain links TRBV7-2 with TRBJ1-1; D unclear. V lost 5 bases, J lost 0 bases, and 10 bases lay in between. Germline assignment: CDR1 SGHTA and CDR2 FQGNSA. The CDR3 extends over 14 amino acids. The CDR3 nucleotides are TGTGCCAGCAGCCTCCTGGGGATGAACACTGAAGCTTTCTTT. It is translated as CASSLLGMNTEAFF.

This sequence joins TRBV12-3 or TRBV12-4 and TRBJ2-2, with 9 bases fitting TRBD1. The CDR3 length is 18 residues. V trimming: 5 bases; J trimming: 3 bases; junction bases outside the gene matches: 13. The CDR3 DNA is TGTGCCAGCAGTCCTGCCTACAGGGGGCAGGGAGACACCGGGGAGCTGTTTTTT. This encodes CASSPAYRGQGDTGELFF.

The table lists this clonotype with a few counts. The gene calls are TRBV20-1 and TRBJ1-4; 8 nucleotides agree with TRBD1. Germline CDR1 is DFQATT and CDR2 is SNEGSKA (reference sequence). There are 18 residues in the CDR3. V trimming: 0 bases; J trimming: 5 bases; junction bases outside the gene matches: 14. The CDR3 sequence is CSARDPQGARALNEKLFF. CDR3 sequence (DNA): TGCAGTGCTAGAGACCCGCAGGGGGCCCGGGCCCTAAATGAAAAACTGTTTTTT.

This clonotype turned up a few times. Germline is not matched at one junction end, which may reflect a read error. This chain connects TRBV7-6 to TRBJ2-5, with 9 positions matching TRBD1. This CDR3 is built from 15 residues. Germline values: CDR1 SGHVS, CDR2 FNYEAQ. The CDR3 sequence: CASSPSGTGWETQYF. The CDR3 DNA reads as TGTGCTAGCAGCCCATCTGGGACAGGGTGGGAGACCCAGTACTTC.

The chain combines TRBV19 with TRBJ1-2; possibly TRBD1 for D (6 bases). Trimming stripped 3 bases from V and 3 bases from J, with 14 bases between. Germline lookup yields CDR1 LNHDA and CDR2 SQIVND (reference sequence). The CDR3 loop spans 15 amino acids. In DNA form, the CDR3 reads TGTGCCAGTAGTATCGGACAGCTCCTTCACTATGGCTACACCTTC. The encoded protein is CASSIGQLLHYGYTF.

This clonotype was counted many times. J is TRBJ1-1 and V is TRBV6-1; D call uncertain. The CDR3 length is 13 residues. Trimming took 6 bases from V and 3 from J, leaving 11 bases between them. Looked up from germline, CDR1 is MNHNS and CDR2 is SASEGT. As DNA, the CDR3 is TGTGCCAGCAGAAACTACGAGGACACTGAAGCTTTCTTT. It encodes CASRNYEDTEAFF.

The chain combines TRBV4-1 with TRBJ2-7; a possible D gene is TRBD2 (5 bases). Per the germline V gene, CDR1 is MGHRA and CDR2 is YSYEKL. Trimming shortened V by 0 bases and J by 3 bases, and 12 bases separated the two germline ends. The CDR3 length is 15 residues. The CDR3: CASSQESTGSYEQYF. For the CDR3, the DNA is TGCGCCAGCAGCCAAGAATCCACGGGAAGCTACGAGCAGTACTTC.

CDR3 in amino acids: CASSPFEGATDTQYF. In DNA, the CDR3 is TGTGCCAGCAGCCCCTTCGAGGGGGCAACAGATACGCAGTATTTT. This chain joins TRBV7-6 and TRBJ2-3, with 7 bases matching TRBD1. The CDR3 has 15 amino acids. V shed 5 bases and J 3 bases; nucleotides not matched to a gene: 8. In germline, CDR1 is SGHVS, CDR2 FNYEAQ.

CDR3 sequence (DNA): TGTGCCAGCAGCTACCCTCCAGGTATTCGGGACAGGGGTATCGATGAGCAGTTCTTC. Translated: CASSYPPGIRDRGIDEQFF. V usage is TRBV7-6 and J usage is TRBJ2-1; TRBD1 matches at 10 bases. The CDR3 has 19 residues. The germline V gene encodes CDR1 SGHVS and CDR2 FNYEAQ. With 4 bases clipped from V and 8 bases from J, the junction kept 20 bases outside the gene matches.

Points on this clonotype: The germline gene is not matched at one end of the junction; a read error may be the cause. This chain connects TRBV6-1 to TRBJ2-1, with 8 positions matching TRBD2. The germline V gene has CDR1 MNHNS and CDR2 SASEGT. The CDR3 has 19 residues. Written as DNA, the CDR3 is TGTGCCAGCATTGAATGGGGCTACTATATCGGGGGGGCCTCCAATGAGCAGTTCTTC. It specifies CASIEWGYYIGGASNEQFF.

This clonotype was counted a few times. This rearrangement joins TRBV5-1 to TRBJ1-6; D is possibly TRBD1 (5 bases). Trimming cost V 1 base and J 9 bases, with 17 bases left between them. Germline assignment: CDR1 SGHRS and CDR2 YFSETQ. This CDR3 is 16 amino acids long. CDR3 sequence (DNA): TGCGCCAGCAGCTTGTTCGTCGGCAGGGCAAGTTCACCCCTCCACTTT. Translation: CASSLFVGRASSPLHF.

CDR3 DNA sequence: TGCAGTGCTAGATACTTTCCGCAGGGCCATGGCTACACCTTC. Its protein is CSARYFPQGHGYTF. The chain employs TRBV20-1 and TRBJ1-2, with D perhaps TRBD1 (5 bases). Trimming removed 2 bases from V and 6 bases from J, with 16 bases in between. The CDR3 covers 14 residues. The germline CDR1 and CDR2 sequences are DFQATT and SNEGSKA (reference sequence).

The rearrangement links TRBV27 to TRBJ1-2; possible D gene TRBD1, 6 bases. The germline gives CDR1 MNHEY, CDR2 SMNVEV (reference sequence). The V end was cut by 2 bases, the J end by 7 bases, with 17 bases between. CDR3 length equals 15 residues. The CDR3 DNA sequence: TGTGCCAGCAGTTTACGGGGGGGCAGGGTCTCTGGCTACACCTTC. Translating gives CASSLRGGRVSGYTF.

The V call is TRBV11-3, the J call TRBJ2-7, with 7 bases lining up with TRBD1. The trim removed 5 bases at V and 4 bases at J, leaving 11 bases unmatched. The CDR3 covers 15 residues. CDR1 is SGHNT, CDR2 YENEEA, per germline. CDR3: CASSIYAGTEYEQYF. CDR3 bases: TGTGCCAGCAGCATATACGCCGGGACAGAGTACGAGCAGTACTTC.

This clonotype occurred many times. The CDR3 region is CASSTDPTQGGTEAFF. In DNA form, the CDR3 reads TGTGCCAGCAGCACTGACCCTACACAGGGAGGGACTGAAGCTTTCTTT. This chain links TRBV7-2 with TRBJ1-1; D is possibly TRBD1 (6 bases). Trimming pared 5 bases from V and 5 bases from J, leaving 21 bases between. Germline values: CDR1 SGHTA, CDR2 FQGNSA. CDR3 length: 16 residues. Variable domain in full (rest from reference TRBV7-2 and TRBJ1-1): GAGVSQSPSNKVTEKGKDVELRCDPISGHTALYWYRQSLGQGLEFLIYFQGNSAPDKSGLPSDRFSAERTGGSVSTLTIQRTQQEDSAVYLCASSTDPTQGGTEAFFGQGTRLTVV.

V gene TRBV27 combines with J gene TRBJ1-4; D is undetermined. The CDR3 runs 14 residues. Germline V gives CDR1 MNHEY, CDR2 SMNVEV (reference sequence). Trimming pared 2 bases from V and 7 bases from J, leaving 11 bases between. CDR3 sequence: CASSLIPFGEKLFF. DNA of the CDR3: TGTGCCAGCAGTTTAATCCCCTTCGGTGAAAAACTGTTTTTT.

A single count supports this clonotype. A junction end diverges from the germline sequence, so it may reflect a read error. The chain joins TRBV20-1 to TRBJ1-4; TRBD1 might be the D (5 bases). Germline V gene sequence: CDR1 DFQATT, CDR2 SNEGSKA (reference sequence). The CDR3 totals 13 residues. The DNA of the CDR3 is TGCAGGGCTATGCCAGTGGGGGATGAAAAACTGTTTTTT. Translated: CRAMPVGDEKLFF.

This chain uses TRBV6-5 with TRBJ1-1, with 9 bases matching TRBD1. The V gene end was trimmed by 0 bases and the J gene end by 0 bases; junction bases not matched to a gene: 5. Germline lookup yields CDR1 MNHEY and CDR2 SVGAGI. This CDR3 has 17 amino acids. Here the CDR3 reads CASSYSGQGLLNTEAFF. The CDR3 DNA reads as TGTGCCAGCAGTTACTCGGGACAGGGCTTACTGAACACTGAAGCTTTCTTT.

The chain has TRBV4-3 and TRBJ2-1; 11 nucleotides match TRBD2. The J segment lost 0 bases and the V segment lost 1 base, leaving 11 bases of the junction unmatched. Germline V lookup: CDR1 LGHNA, CDR2 YSLEER. The CDR3 totals 20 residues. CDR3 sequence (DNA): TGCGCCAGCAGCCAAGCTCCTAGCGGGGGGCTCCTTAGCTCCTACAATGAGCAGTTCTTC. Residues: CASSQAPSGGLLSSYNEQFF.

This chain links TRBV7-3 with TRBJ2-5; D remains ambiguous. The CDR3 contains 16 residues. The germline V gene encodes CDR1 SGHTA and CDR2 FQGTGA. V shed 5 bases and J shed 5 bases, with 21 bases lying between them. The CDR3 loop is CASSHPARVFRETQYF. The CDR3 nucleotides read TGTGCCAGCAGCCACCCGGCCCGAGTCTTTCGTGAGACCCAGTACTTC.